These T cell receptor beta chains were read from a single sample in a study of T cell responses to AZD1222 COVID-19 vaccine. Here immunoSEQ multiplex PCR was the method, and the copy in TCRdb shows in-frame clones only, minus some. The sample has 150,000 to 200,000 clones; just over 85% are singletons. The material sequenced was peripheral blood, taken 28 days after the second AZD1222 dose. All receptors derive from an adult who received the AZD1222 COVID-19 vaccine. The CDR3 runs from the conserved cysteine through the conserved F or W. Each record gives: clone size, D gene, J gene, V gene, CDR3 length, CDR3 DNA, CDR3 protein. D genes are given only for firm matches. Clone size appears in some rows only: once, few, many, or a class for an expanded clone.

>once|-|TRBJ2-5|TRBV5-1|15
TGCGCCAGCAGCTTGGAAGGGGCGCGTTGGGAGACCCAGTACTTC
CASSLEGARWETQYF
>-|-|TRBJ1-1|TRBV3-1/TRBV3-2|13
TGTGCCAGCAGCCAGTGGGGGGCCACTGAAGCTTTCTTT
CASSQWGATEAFF
>-|-|TRBJ2-2|TRBV4-2|16
TGTGCCAGCAGCCAGACGGGCCTGGGTCGGGCCGGGGAGCTGTTTTTT
CASSQTGLGRAGELFF
>-|-|TRBJ2-7|TRBV7-2|15
TGTGCCAGCAGCTTAGCCGTGGGGAGCTCCTACGAGCAGTACTTC
CASSLAVGSSYEQYF
>few|TRBD2|TRBJ2-1|TRBV11-2|18
TGTGCCAGCAGCCACGCAGGGATCACGGGGGGTTTATACAATGAGCAGTTCTTC
CASSHAGITGGLYNEQFF
>-|TRBD1|TRBJ2-7|TRBV7-8|13
TGTGCCAGCAGCCGGGGACAGCCCTACGAGCAGTACTTC
CASSRGQPYEQYF
>-|TRBD1|TRBJ1-2|TRBV19|14
TGTGCCAGTAATGCCGGGGGACAGGCCTATGGCTACACCTTC
CASNAGGQAYGYTF
>-|TRBD2|TRBJ2-1|TRBV6-1|19
TGTGCCAGCAGTGAACTAGTAGCGGGGGGCCTAAGCTCCTACAATGAGCAGTTCTTC
CASSELVAGGLSSYNEQFF
>-|TRBD2|TRBJ2-1|TRBV27|15
TGTGCCAGCAGTTTTCTTAGCGGGGGCCGCAATGAGCAGTTCTTC
CASSFLSGGRNEQFF
>-|TRBD1|TRBJ2-7|TRBV19|15
TGTGCCAGTAGTCCGAGGACCGGGACAGGGGTCGAGCAGTACTTC
CASSPRTGTGVEQYF
>-|-|TRBJ1-6|TRBV30|14
TGTGCCTGGAGTGTCTCTCGGTCTAATTCACCCCTCCACTTT
CAWSVSRSNSPLHF
>-|TRBD1|TRBJ2-7|TRBV6-5|14
TGTGCCAGCAGTTTCCCTCGGGACAGGGACGAGCAGTACTTC
CASSFPRDRDEQYF
>-|-|TRBJ1-5|TRBV6-5|14
TGTGCCAGCAGTTTTTGGGGCAAAGATCAGCCCCAGCATTTT
CASSFWGKDQPQHF
>-|TRBD2|TRBJ2-1|TRBV3-1/TRBV3-2|14
TGTGCCAGCAGCCAAGAGGCTAGCGGGGCCCTGCAGTTCTTC
CASSQEASGALQFF
>-|-|TRBJ1-1|TRBV6-5|15
TGTGCCAGCAGTTACAACAGATGGCTGAACACTGAAGCTTTCTTT
CASSYNRWLNTEAFF
>-|-|TRBJ2-1|TRBV3-1/TRBV3-2|14
TGTGCCAGCAGCCATAACACACGGGAGAATGAGCAGTTCTTC
CASSHNTRENEQFF
>-|-|TRBJ1-3|TRBV3-1/TRBV3-2|15
TGTGCCAGCAGCCCAACGCGGGGTCAGGGAAACACCATATATTTT
CASSPTRGQGNTIYF
>few|-|TRBJ1-5|TRBV19|15
TGTGCCAGTAGTATAGAGTCCAGACAGAATCAGCCCCAGCATTTT
CASSIESRQNQPQHF
>-|-|TRBJ1-5|TRBV28|14
TGTGCCAGCAGTAGAATACAGGGCAATCAGCCCCAGCATTTT
CASSRIQGNQPQHF
>-|-|TRBJ2-5|TRBV30|13
TGTGCCTGGAGCGAACTAGCCGGCGGGACCCAGTACTTC
CAWSELAGGTQYF
>-|TRBD1|TRBJ1-2|TRBV5-1|14
TGCGCCAGCAGCTTGGCACAGGGGGCGAATGGCTACACCTTC
CASSLAQGANGYTF
>-|TRBD1|TRBJ1-5|TRBV6-5|15
TGTGCCAGAATAAGACCAGACAGGGTGATTCAGCCCCAGCATTTT
CARIRPDRVIQPQHF
>-|-|TRBJ1-3|TRBV10-3|14
TGTGCCATCAGTCCAGGGGCAGCTGGAAACACCATATATTTT
CAISPGAAGNTIYF
>-|-|TRBJ1-2|TRBV6-1|12
TGTGCCAGCAGTTTATACAGGGAGGGCTACACCTTC
CASSLYREGYTF
>-|TRBD2|TRBJ2-7|TRBV7-9|19
TGTGCCAGCAGCTCCCGGGGTAGCGGGGCAACAATTAGCTCCTACGAGCAGTACTTC
CASSSRGSGATISSYEQYF
>few|-|TRBJ1-1|TRBV5-1|17
TGCGCCAGCAGCTTGAACAATGCTCCAGGGCAGAACACTGAAGCTTTCTTT
CASSLNNAPGQNTEAFF
>-|-|TRBJ1-1|TRBV9|13
TGTGCCAGCAGCGTAGGGGCAGACCTTGAAGCTTTCTTT
CASSVGADLEAFF
>-|TRBD2|TRBJ2-4|TRBV7-2|15
TGTGCCAGCAGCACCCGGCGGGAGGCCAAAAACATTCAGTACTTC
CASSTRREAKNIQYF
>-|-|TRBJ2-5|TRBV19|13
TGTGCCAGTAGTATTCCCCAACAAGAGACCCAGTACTTC
CASSIPQQETQYF
>once|-|TRBJ2-5|TRBV6-4|20
TGTGCCAGCAGTGACTCTGGTCATAACGGGGGCACACTGTACCAAGAGACCCAGTACTTC
CASSDSGHNGGTLYQETQYF
>few|-|TRBJ1-1|TRBV11-3|13
TGTGCCAGCAGCTTATACCAGTACACTGAAGCTTTCTTT
CASSLYQYTEAFF
>-|TRBD2|TRBJ2-7|TRBV11-2|15
TGTGCCAGCGGGAGGGTGGCTAGCGGGGCCTACGAGCAGTACTTC
CASGRVASGAYEQYF
>-|TRBD1|TRBJ2-6|TRBV19|20
TGTGCCAGTAGTATACGTCGACAGGGGGCCGCCGACTCTGGGGCCAACGTCCTGACTTTC
CASSIRRQGAADSGANVLTF
>-|-|TRBJ1-5|TRBV28|15
TGTGCCAGCAGCCAAAGGGGGGGTGTAAGTCAGCCCCAGCATTTT
CASSQRGGVSQPQHF
>few|-|TRBJ2-5|TRBV28|14
TGTGCCAGCAACTTAAGGGGATTAAAAGAGACCCAGTACTTC
CASNLRGLKETQYF
>-|-|TRBJ2-7|TRBV12-3/TRBV12-4|13
TGTGCCAGCAGTTTATTAGGGGTGGGCGAGCAGTACTTC
CASSLLGVGEQYF
>-|TRBD1|TRBJ2-7|TRBV29-1|13
TGCAGCGCCGAACCCACAGGGGCCGGCGAGCAGTACTTC
CSAEPTGAGEQYF
>-|TRBD1|TRBJ1-1|TRBV6-2/TRBV6-3|15
TGTGCCAGCAGTACCCCCAGACAGGGAGCAACTGAAGCTTTCTTT
CASSTPRQGATEAFF
>-|TRBD1|TRBJ2-7|TRBV7-9|15
TGTGCCAGCAGCTTTCCCCGGACAGGGTCTTACGAGCAGTACTTC
CASSFPRTGSYEQYF
>-|-|TRBJ1-2|TRBV7-8|13
TGTGCCAGCAGCTTACCCAGCAACTATGGCTACACCTTC
CASSLPSNYGYTF
>-|TRBD1|TRBJ1-5|TRBV28|14
TGTGCCAGCAGTTTAACAGGGGCCACTCAGCCCCAGCATTTT
CASSLTGATQPQHF
>once|TRBD1|TRBJ1-2|TRBV25-1|13
TGTGCCAGCGAGGGACAGGGGGTCTATGGCTACACCTTC
CASEGQGVYGYTF
>few|TRBD1|TRBJ1-6|TRBV30|13
TGTGCCTGGAATCGACAGGGATATTCACCCCTCCACTTT
CAWNRQGYSPLHF
>few|-|TRBJ2-7|TRBV5-4|15
TGTGCCAGCAGCTTGTTTGGGGAAAGGGCCTACGAGCAGTACTTC
CASSLFGERAYEQYF
>-|-|TRBJ1-2|TRBV20-1|18
TGCAGTGCTAGTGGAGGGAGTCCGGACTCAGCGGGGAACTATGGCTACACCTTC
CSASGGSPDSAGNYGYTF
>few|TRBD1|TRBJ2-2|TRBV29-1|13
TGCAGCGCTACGACAGGGGGCGGCGGGGAGCTGTTTTTT
CSATTGGGGELFF
>-|-|TRBJ1-6|TRBV5-4|15
TGTGCCAGCAGCTTGGCGTCAGGCGTTTATTCACCCCTCCACTTT
CASSLASGVYSPLHF
>-|TRBD1|TRBJ1-5|TRBV19|15
TGTGCCAGTAGTAACAGGGGGTTCGGCAATCAGCCCCAGCATTTT
CASSNRGFGNQPQHF
>-|TRBD2|TRBJ2-3|TRBV28|15
TGTGCCAGCCGAGATAGCGGGGACAGCACAGATACGCAGTATTTT
CASRDSGDSTDTQYF
>once|-|TRBJ1-6|TRBV6-4|13
TGTGCCAGCAGTGACGACATGGGTTCACCCCTCCACTTT
CASSDDMGSPLHF
>-|-|TRBJ2-7|TRBV5-1|14
TGCGCCAGCAGCTTGGCCAGTCAAGGCGGGGAGCAGTACTTC
CASSLASQGGEQYF
>-|-|TRBJ1-3|TRBV5-1|16
TGCGCCAGCAGCTTTTCTCCCGGGGACTCTGGAAACACCATATATTTT
CASSFSPGDSGNTIYF
>-|-|TRBJ1-1|TRBV11-3|13
TGTGCCAGCAGCTTCACTTTGAACACTGAAGCTTTCTTT
CASSFTLNTEAFF
>-|-|TRBJ2-6|TRBV30|13
TGTGCCTGGAGGTACGCCGGGGCCAACGTCCTGACTTTC
CAWRYAGANVLTF
>-|TRBD1|TRBJ2-1|TRBV6-4|15
TGTGCCAGCAGCGTCGAGGGACAGGGATACAATGAGCAGTTCTTC
CASSVEGQGYNEQFF
>-|-|TRBJ1-5|TRBV2|13
TGTGCCAGCGAGGGGGGATTCGGTCAGCCCCAGCATTTT
CASEGGFGQPQHF